The T cell receptor beta chain described here comes from a study of shared clonotypes between healthy human individuals. This clone has only one observation. The target antigen is unknown. General observations from the study: Rarefaction curves obtained for sorted subsets showed sequencing incomplete despite large depth. The represented genetic and exposure-history diversity was limited by the small number of donors.

Profiling relied on immunoSEQ multiplex PCR, and the TCRdb table lists in-frame clones only, not all of them. The table records some 2,000,000 clones, approximately 96% of them present only once. Input material: naive CD4+ T cells sorted from blood. Noted subset: CD45RA+ positively selected. This TCR came from a man younger than 30 in good health.

The DNA for the CDR3 is TGTGCCAGTTTTAGTCCCTACGAGCAGTACTTC. This sequence encodes CASFSPYEQYF. The V gene is TRBV6-5, the J gene TRBJ2-7; D call uncertain. V lost 9 bases and J 2 bases, leaving 8 bases between the germline ends. The CDR3 has 11 amino acids. Per the germline V gene, CDR1 is MNHEY and CDR2 is SVGAGI.